This entry describes one TCR beta chain. The antigen remains undetermined. This sample was taken from a study of T cell responses to AZD1222 COVID-19 vaccine. Regarding the study as a whole: With two AZD1222 doses given, Spike-specific TCR breadth and depth both rose.

The protocol was immunoSEQ multiplex PCR, while the TCRdb copy is restricted to in-frame clones and leaves out a portion. The sample includes about 99,000 clones, roughly 89% of them seen just once. The CDR3 loop spans 13 amino acids. Germline V gene data show CDR1 as GTSNPN and CDR2 as SVGIG (reference sequence). V was shortened by 0 bases and J by 5 bases, with 9 bases between the two germline ends. The clonotype comes from an adult in good health. Sequenced here: peripheral blood, sampled on day 0 of AZD1222 vaccination. V usage is TRBV30 and J usage is TRBJ2-3; TRBD1 is a possible D gene (5 bases). CDR3 protein: CAWSVAGKDTQYF. In DNA form, the CDR3 reads TGTGCCTGGAGTGTCGCAGGGAAAGATACGCAGTATTTT.